The following is a TCR beta chain sequence with its context. This specimen comes from a study of blood T cell repertoires in COVID-19. Only in-frame clones appear in the TCRdb table, and some are missing; sequencing was by immunoSEQ multiplex PCR. Of 45,000 to 55,000 clones in the sample, about 90% were seen once. The CDR3 is 14 amino acids. Trimming removed 4 bases from V and 5 bases from J, with 15 bases in between. Germline values: CDR1 SEHNR, CDR2 FQNEAQ (reference sequence). This TCR came from a human donor in a cohort sampled during active COVID-19. The material sequenced was peripheral blood. J is TRBJ2-7 and V is TRBV7-9; weak D call: TRBD1 (5 bases). CDR3 region: CASSWETGQDEQYF. The CDR3 nucleotides read TGTGCCAGCAGCTGGGAAACCGGACAAGACGAGCAGTACTTC.